The 13 T cell receptor beta chains in this list originate from one sample, sequenced in a study of shared clonotypes between healthy human individuals. Repertoires were generated with immunoSEQ multiplex PCR, while TCRdb's copy carries only in-frame clones and drops some. The top ten hold roughly 0.15% of the sample, which has millions of clones, about 92% seen once. The specimen was naive CD4+ T cells sorted from blood. Subset in this sample: CD45RA+ positively selected. The receptors stem from a man between 18 and 35 years old in good health.

The V gene is TRBV19, the J gene TRBJ1-5; tentative D call: TRBD1 (6 bases). The germline CDR1 and CDR2 sequences are LNHDA and SQIVND (reference sequence). The CDR3 loop spans 15 amino acids. Deletions cut 5 bases from V and 1 base from J, with 12 bases between. Here the CDR3 DNA reads TGTGCCAGTAGTGACTCGACAGGCAGCAATCAGCCCCAGCATTTT. Translating it yields CASSDSTGSNQPQHF.

The chain is built from TRBV5-6 and TRBJ2-3; D remains unclear. Trimming stripped 4 bases from V and 4 bases from J, with 10 bases between. Germline CDR1 is SGHDT and CDR2 is YYEEEE. This CDR3 is 13 amino acids long. CDR3 sequence reads: CASSRPSPDTQYF. CDR3 sequence (DNA): TGTGCCAGCAGCCGACCAAGCCCAGATACGCAGTATTTT.

This chain joins TRBV2 and TRBJ1-4; 12 bases align to TRBD1. CDR1 and CDR2 from the germline V gene are SNHLY and FYNNEI. The CDR3 spans 14 residues. The V gene end was trimmed by 10 bases and the J gene end by 8 bases; junction bases not matched to a gene: 8. The CDR3 region has the DNA TGTGCCACTAAAATCGGGACAGGGGGCGAAAAACTGTTTTTT. This encodes CATKIGTGGEKLFF.

The rearrangement joins TRBV5-4 to TRBJ2-3; D not resolved. Germline V CDR1 and CDR2: SGHNT, YYREEE (reference sequence). Trimming cost V 4 bases and J 5 bases, with 17 bases left between them. This CDR3 comprises 15 residues. Here the CDR3 reads CASSHRTPSRDTQYF. The CDR3 DNA reads as TGTGCCAGCAGCCACCGGACCCCGTCCCGAGATACGCAGTATTTT.

The chain recombines TRBV2 with TRBJ1-5; tentative D call: TRBD1 (5 bases). The CDR3 runs 15 residues. From germline, CDR1 is SNHLY and CDR2 FYNNEI. V was clipped by 2 bases and J by 6 bases, with 14 bases between them. The CDR3 region has the DNA TGTGCCAGCAGTGAATCGGGGCAGGGACGTCAGCCCCAGCATTTT. Residues: CASSESGQGRQPQHF.

The chain recombines TRBV7-2 with TRBJ2-3; maybe TRBD1 (6 bases). The V gene's germline CDR1 is SGHTA and CDR2 FQGNSA. This CDR3 has 15 residues. V lost 1 base and J 4 bases, leaving 12 bases between the germline ends. CDR3 region: CASSLVGAMADTQYF. CDR3 DNA: TGTGCCAGCAGCTTAGTGGGGGCAATGGCAGATACGCAGTATTTT.

The rearrangement joins TRBV4-1 to TRBJ2-5, with D uncertain. Trimming took off 4 bases at V and 5 bases at J, with 14 bases between the two ends. The CDR3 has 14 amino acids. The germline V gene encodes CDR1 MGHRA and CDR2 YSYEKL. This CDR3 is CASSPLVGGETQYF. The CDR3 DNA reads as TGCGCCAGCAGCCCTCTTGTCGGCGGTGAGACCCAGTACTTC.

This chain links TRBV6-6 with TRBJ2-3, with D unresolved. Trimming took off 9 bases at V and 1 base at J, with 11 bases between the two ends. The CDR3 covers 13 residues. The germline V gene has CDR1 MNHNY and CDR2 SVGAGI (reference sequence). The DNA of the CDR3 is TGTGCCAGTACCCTCCCGGGCACAGATACGCAGTATTTT. Translation: CASTLPGTDTQYF.

The chain couples TRBV5-1 to TRBJ2-3; 10 positions match TRBD2. The CDR3 sequence is 13 residues long. Germline V CDR1 and CDR2: SGHRS, YFSETQ. V lost 7 bases, J lost 6 bases, and 5 bases stayed unmatched. The CDR3 protein is CASGLAGEDTQYF. The DNA of the CDR3 is TGCGCCAGCGGTCTAGCGGGGGAGGATACGCAGTATTTT.

The gene calls are TRBV7-9 and TRBJ1-4, with D maybe TRBD1 (5 bases). V dropped 5 bases and J dropped 7 bases, with 14 bases sitting between them. Looked up from germline, CDR1 is SEHNR and CDR2 is FQNEAQ (reference sequence). The CDR3 loop spans 14 amino acids. In DNA form, the CDR3 reads TGTGCCAGCAGCCCGGGACCGATCCTTGAAAAACTGTTTTTT. Its protein product is CASSPGPILEKLFF. Using reference TRBV7-9 and TRBJ1-4 for the parts outside the CDR3, the full variable domain is DTGVSQNPRHKITKRGQNVTFRCDPISEHNRLYWYRQTLGQGPEFLTYFQNEAQLEKSRLLSDRFSAERPKGSFSTLEIQRTEQGDSAMYLCASSPGPILEKLFFGSGTQLSVL.

This clone was seen just once. The chain recombines TRBV19 with TRBJ2-7, with 9 positions matching TRBD2. Germline trimming cut 9 bases from V and 1 base from J; bases unmatched to any gene: 7. This CDR3 has 14 residues. Germline CDR1 reads LNHDA; CDR2 reads SQIVND (reference sequence). The CDR3 is CASRKAGGSYEQYF. Here the CDR3 DNA reads TGTGCCAGCCGTAAAGCGGGGGGATCCTACGAGCAGTACTTC.

The chain couples TRBV19 to TRBJ2-7; 10 bases map to TRBD2. Trimming removed 6 bases from V and 5 bases from J; junction bases left unmatched: 10. This CDR3 has 15 amino acids. Germline values: CDR1 LNHDA, CDR2 SQIVND (reference sequence). In DNA, the CDR3 is TGTGCCAGTAGCAACCTAGCGGGAGTGGTCAACGAGCAGTACTTC. It encodes CASSNLAGVVNEQYF.

The chain uses TRBV4-2 and TRBJ2-5; 11 nucleotides match TRBD2. J lost 2 bases, V lost 4 bases, and 6 bases had no gene match. CDR1 LGHNA and CDR2 YNFKEQ come from the germline V gene. There are 16 residues in the CDR3. The CDR3 spells CASSLNSGGGQETQYF. As DNA, the CDR3 is TGTGCCAGCAGCCTCAATAGCGGGGGGGGGCAAGAGACCCAGTACTTC.